The clone carrying this TCR beta chain was counted many times. Its cognate antigen is unknown. The record originates from a study of T cell repertoires in cytomegalovirus infection. Study-level information: Both a matching HLA type and CMV infection were indicated by public TCR beta signatures. Overall study findings and caveats: Carriers of CMV and the relevant HLA type were discriminated by public TCR beta frequency. The ex vivo response was dominated by HLA-C-restricted CMV-specific TCR beta clonotypes.

With V trimmed by 5 bases and J by 7 bases, 7 bases remained unmatched. The CDR3 spans 14 residues. TCRdb re-analysed the reads in MiXCR, keeping a single row per CDR3 protein. The data show some 250,000 distinct CDR3 sequences, 9.1% seen once. This rearrangement joins TRBV12-3 or TRBV12-4 to TRBJ1-4; 7 bases line up with TRBD1. Sequencing input: PBMCs. This clonotype was obtained from a human donor in good health (CMV status not recorded). Some clones in this sample may be carry-over from other donors' samples. The CDR3 here is CASSRGGAGEKLFF. The CDR3 coding sequence is TGTGCCAGCAGTCGAGGGGGCGCCGGTGAAAAACTGTTTTTT.